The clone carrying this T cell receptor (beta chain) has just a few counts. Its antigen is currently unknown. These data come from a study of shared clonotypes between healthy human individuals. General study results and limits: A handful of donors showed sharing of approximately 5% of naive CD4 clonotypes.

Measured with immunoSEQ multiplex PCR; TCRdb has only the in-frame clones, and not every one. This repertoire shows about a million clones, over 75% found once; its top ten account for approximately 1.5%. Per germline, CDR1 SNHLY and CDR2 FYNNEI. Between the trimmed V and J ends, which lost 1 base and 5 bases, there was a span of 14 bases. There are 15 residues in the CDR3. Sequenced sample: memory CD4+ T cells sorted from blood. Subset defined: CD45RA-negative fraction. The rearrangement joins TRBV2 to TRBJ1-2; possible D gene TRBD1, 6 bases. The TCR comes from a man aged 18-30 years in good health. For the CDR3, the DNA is TGTGCCAGCAGTGAAGTGGGGGCAGGGGTTTATGGCTACACCTTC. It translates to CASSEVGAGVYGYTF.